Below, one TCR beta chain is given with its context. Authors' methods: The authors estimated nucleated cell counts from reference gene primer amplification. Generated by immunoSEQ multiplex PCR, the TCRdb table keeps only in-frame clones and is missing some. V, J and clone size were drawn from that table, and D and trimming were deduced from the DNA. The data contain 200,000 to 300,000 clones, 70% to 90% of them singletons. These data belong to a study of blood T cell repertoires in COVID-19. Study in general: Samples taken during acute and convalescent COVID-19 were collected in the United States, Italy and Spain.

V lost 3 bases to trimming and J lost 4 bases, with 13 bases between them. Germline values: CDR1 SGDLS, CDR2 YYNGEE. The CDR3 length is 14 residues. This receptor was identified in a man between 18 and 35 years old with active or convalescent COVID-19. Specimen: peripheral blood. The chain uses TRBV9 and TRBJ1-2, with a weak D call TRBD1 (6 bases). In DNA, the CDR3 is TGTGCCAGCAGCGAAACAGGGAAAGTCTATGGCTACACCTTC. Amino acid sequence: CASSETGKVYGYTF.